A single sample is the source of the 12 T cell receptor beta chains below, sequenced in a study of CD8 T cells in Susac syndrome (dated by TCRdb to about 2019). Library generation was performed with the immunoSEQ multiplex PCR assay. RNA was extracted using the RNeasy kit, and roughly 0.5 to 1 microgram was reverse transcribed with random hexamers. Clones were called with MiXCR by TCRdb after fastp trimmed the public reads at Q25, and only in-frame beta chains were retained. Duplicate CDR3 protein sequences are folded into a single record with the most common DNA and genes. For this sample the table gives approximately 170,000 distinct CDR3 sequences, of which 90% to 95% were detected only once. Approximately 0.075% of the sample goes to the ten largest clones. Material: CD4+ T cells from PBMCs. These receptors originate from a human donor in good health.

The rearrangement joins TRBV6-5 to TRBJ2-1; 11 nucleotides line up with TRBD2. CDR1 MNHEY and CDR2 SVGAGI come from the germline V gene. The CDR3 spans 21 residues. J gave up 7 bases and V 4 bases, and 24 bases lay outside the gene matches. CDR3 bases: TGTGCCAGCAGTTCCCCCAGGGAAGAGGCGCTAGCGGGAGGTTATATGAATGAGCAGTTCTTC. Encoded protein: CASSSPREEALAGGYMNEQFF.

V and J are TRBV19 and TRBJ1-5; 9 positions match TRBD1. The CDR3 length is 13 residues. Germline V gives CDR1 LNHDA, CDR2 SQIVND (reference sequence). V lost 7 bases, J lost 7 bases, and 5 bases stayed unmatched. The CDR3 DNA reads TGTGCCAGTAACAGGGGGCTAAGGCAGCCCCAGCATTTT. The encoded protein is CASNRGLRQPQHF.

The chain links TRBV2 to TRBJ1-2, with D tentatively TRBD1 (5 bases). The CDR3 runs to 12 residues. Between the trimmed V and J ends, which lost 7 bases and 8 bases, there was a span of 14 bases. Germline CDR1 reads SNHLY; CDR2 reads FYNNEI. In DNA, the CDR3 is TGTGCCAGCATGGTCACAGGAGGAGGCTACACCTTC. Protein sequence: CASMVTGGGYTF.

The rearrangement joins TRBV7-3 to TRBJ2-3; no clear D gene. Trimming shortened V by 5 bases and J by 6 bases, and 15 bases separated the two germline ends. CDR3 size: 14 residues. Germline assignment: CDR1 SGHTA and CDR2 FQGTGA. The CDR3 reads CASSPGMVVDTQYF. CDR3 DNA sequence: TGTGCCAGCAGCCCTGGAATGGTCGTCGATACGCAGTATTTT.

This clonotype was picked up one time. The chain combines TRBV7-9 with TRBJ1-3; D ambiguous. The CDR3 length is 15 residues. The V and J ends lost 2 bases and 0 bases respectively, with 8 bases between them. Germline V CDR1 and CDR2: SEHNR, FQNEAQ (reference sequence). CDR3 DNA: TGTGCCAGCAGCTTAATGGGGAGCTCTGGAAACACCATATATTTT. It encodes CASSLMGSSGNTIYF.

The chain carries TRBV7-2 and TRBJ2-4; the match to TRBD1 covers 7 bases. Unmatched junction bases numbered 11, after V lost 8 bases and J lost 7 bases. The germline V gene has CDR1 SGHTA and CDR2 FQGNSA. The CDR3 contains 14 residues. The CDR3 DNA is TGTGCCAGCGGTCATACAGGGGCTAGGAACATTCAGTACTTC. This codes for CASGHTGARNIQYF.

This chain links TRBV5-1 with TRBJ2-7, with D perhaps TRBD1 or TRBD2 (7 bases each). The CDR3 length is 16 residues. V shed 0 bases and J shed 0 bases, with 13 bases lying between them. Germline CDR1 reads SGHRS; CDR2 reads YFSETQ. CDR3 sequence: CASSLDRGGSSYEQYF. The CDR3 coding sequence is TGCGCCAGCAGCTTGGACAGGGGCGGGAGCTCCTACGAGCAGTACTTC.

This rearrangement joins TRBV12-3 or TRBV12-4 to TRBJ2-5; D gene ambiguous. V lost 2 bases, J lost 6 bases, and 13 bases lay in between. The CDR3 is made up of 14 amino acids. The CDR3 nucleotides are TGTGCCAGCAGTTTACGTCCCTTGAGAAAGACCCAGTACTTC. It is translated as CASSLRPLRKTQYF.

The chain uses TRBV29-1 and TRBJ2-2; TRBD1 matches 9 bases. The V gene end was trimmed by 8 bases and the J gene end by 2 bases; junction bases not matched to a gene: 6. CDR3 size: 14 residues. Germline V gene sequence: CDR1 SQVTM, CDR2 ANQGSEA. Written as DNA, the CDR3 is TGCAGCACCCGACAGGGGGAAAACACCGGGGAGCTGTTTTTT. It codes for CSTRQGENTGELFF.

The V call is TRBV28, the J call TRBJ1-1, with D possibly matching TRBD1 (5 bases). The CDR3 totals 12 residues. Germline V gene data show CDR1 as MDHEN and CDR2 as SYDVKM. Trimming left V 3 bases short and J 11 bases short, with 13 bases between. This chain's CDR3 is CASSFLGPGAFF. The CDR3, as DNA: TGTGCCAGCAGTTTTTTGGGGCCTGGGGCTTTCTTT. The full variable domain, completed using reference TRBV28 and TRBJ1-1, is DVKVTQSSRYLVKRTGEKVFLECVQDMDHENMFWYRQDPGLGLRLIYFSYDVKMKEKGDIPEGYSVSREKKERFSLILESASTNQTSMYLCASSFLGPGAFFGQGTRLTVV.

J is TRBJ2-5 and V is TRBV15; 11 nucleotides align to TRBD2. The V gene's germline CDR1 is LNHNV and CDR2 YYDKDF (reference sequence). J gave up 10 bases and V 5 bases, and 15 bases lay outside the gene matches. The CDR3 length is 16 residues. The CDR3 nucleotides read TGTGCCACCAGCGGCCAACTAGCGGGAGCTCACCGGGACCAGTACTTC. Translated: CATSGQLAGAHRDQYF.

The chain is built from TRBV3-1 and TRBJ1-1; D is ambiguous. The germline V gene encodes CDR1 LGHDT and CDR2 YNNKEL (reference sequence). This CDR3 comprises 17 residues. V dropped 1 base and J dropped 3 bases, with 18 bases sitting between them. CDR3 DNA sequence: TGTGCCAGCAGCCAAGTTGGGTTGTCGGGTGCGGACACTGAAGCTTTCTTT. This encodes CASSQVGLSGADTEAFF.